Listed here are 29 T cell receptor beta chains from one sample, sequenced in a study of T cell repertoires in cytomegalovirus infection. TCRdb re-called the reads with MiXCR, one entry per CDR3 protein. The table records approximately 180,000 distinct CDR3 sequences, 8.5% to 10% of them present only once. Sequencing was performed on PBMCs. All receptors come from a human donor in good health (CMV status not recorded). Some clones in this sample may be carry-over from other donors' samples.

This clonotype was detected many times. The rearrangement uses TRBV7-3 and TRBJ2-2; TRBD2 matches 10 bases. Germline trimming cut 5 bases from V and 5 bases from J; bases unmatched to any gene: 11. CDR1 is SGHTA, CDR2 FQGTGA, per germline. This CDR3 has 17 amino acids. In nucleotides, the CDR3 is TGTGCCAGCAGCCCCCCGGGCACTAGCGGGACAACCGGGGAGCTGTTTTTT. It specifies CASSPPGTSGTTGELFF.

The chain has TRBV6-2 or TRBV6-3 and TRBJ1-1, with 7 bases aligning to TRBD1. Trimming cost V 0 bases and J 7 bases; bases outside gene matches: 5. Germline CDR1 MNHEY, CDR2 SVGEGT. The CDR3 sequence is 14 residues long. The CDR3 DNA sequence: TGTGCCAGCAGTTACTCCTCAGGGGGAAGTGAAGCTTTCTTT. Its protein product is CASSYSSGGSEAFF.

V is TRBV7-2 and J is TRBJ1-5; no definite D call. CDR1 is SGHTA and CDR2 is FQGNSA in the germline V gene. With 3 bases removed from V and 0 bases from J, the gap between germline ends came to 9 bases. The CDR3 length is 15 residues. The CDR3: CASSFLDYSNQPQHF. The CDR3 nucleotides read TGTGCCAGCAGCTTTCTGGATTATAGCAATCAGCCCCAGCATTTT.

At least ten counts were recorded for this clonotype. The chain recombines TRBV2 with TRBJ2-3; 11 bases line up with TRBD2. In germline, CDR1 is SNHLY, CDR2 FYNNEI. J gave up 0 bases and V 7 bases, and 6 bases lay outside the gene matches. The CDR3 runs to 16 residues. The CDR3: CASIHGTSGSTDTQYF. CDR3 nucleotides: TGTGCCAGCATCCACGGGACTAGCGGCAGCACAGATACGCAGTATTTT.

This chain joins TRBV20-1 and TRBJ2-7, with TRBD1 matching over 10 bases. Germline V gene lookup returns CDR1 DFQATT and CDR2 SNEGSKA (reference sequence). V lost 5 bases to trimming and J lost 8 bases; unmatched junction nucleotides: 12. The CDR3 consists of 14 residues. CDR3 amino acids: CSAGHGTGADKQYF. In DNA form, the CDR3 reads TGCAGTGCTGGCCATGGGACAGGGGCGGATAAGCAGTACTTC.

The J gene is TRBJ1-6, the V gene TRBV20-1, with TRBD1 as a possible D gene (5 bases). CDR1 is DFQATT and CDR2 is SNEGSKA in the germline V gene (reference sequence). Trimming shortened V by 2 bases and J by 5 bases, and 10 bases separated the two germline ends. CDR3 size: 14 residues. The CDR3 loop reads CSARWGGDNSPLHF. The CDR3 nucleotides are TGCAGTGCTAGATGGGGCGGAGATAATTCACCCCTCCACTTT.

Many counts were recorded for this clonotype. The V call is TRBV7-8, the J call TRBJ2-1; the D is unclear. The V and J ends lost 2 bases and 5 bases respectively, with 13 bases between them. Germline V lookup: CDR1 SGHVS, CDR2 FQNEAQ. The CDR3 spans 15 residues. The CDR3 spells CASSLPGVKHNEQFF. The CDR3 DNA reads TGTGCCAGCAGCTTACCGGGCGTGAAGCACAATGAGCAGTTCTTC.

At least ten counts were recorded for this clonotype. The rearrangement links TRBV28 to TRBJ1-2, with D unclear. Trimming pared 1 base from V and 4 bases from J, leaving 7 bases between. The germline gives CDR1 MDHEN, CDR2 SYDVKM. CDR3 length equals 13 residues. CDR3 nucleotides: TGTGCCAGCAGTTTATATCCAGCCTATGGCTACACCTTC. Protein product: CASSLYPAYGYTF.

Many counts were recorded for this clonotype. V is TRBV7-9 and J is TRBJ2-1; the D gene could be TRBD1 or TRBD2 (5 bases each). This CDR3 spans 17 amino acids. CDR1 and CDR2 (germline): SEHNR, FQNEAQ (reference sequence). The ends were cut back, 3 bases at V and 5 bases at J, with 20 bases in the middle. CDR3 residues: CASSFTSRGEINNEQFF. The DNA of the CDR3 is TGTGCCAGCAGCTTTACCTCTAGGGGAGAAATAAACAATGAGCAGTTCTTC.

The CDR3 is CASSLVGAPGYGYTF. The CDR3 DNA reads as TGTGCCAGCAGCTTAGTAGGGGCGCCCGGCTATGGCTACACCTTC. The chain recombines TRBV7-2 with TRBJ1-2, with a tentative D call TRBD1 (5 bases). Germline V gives CDR1 SGHTA, CDR2 FQGNSA. This CDR3 has 15 residues. Trimming removed 1 base at V and 4 bases at J, with 13 bases between.

This clonotype has at least ten counts. The V call is TRBV7-9, the J call TRBJ1-5; 9 bases are a match to TRBD1. V lost 6 bases to trimming and J lost 4 bases; unmatched junction nucleotides: 7. The CDR3 spans 15 residues. CDR1 and CDR2 (germline): SEHNR, FQNEAQ (reference sequence). CDR3 region: CASSPGQGLNQPQHF. The DNA of the CDR3 is TGTGCCAGCAGTCCGGGACAGGGACTTAATCAGCCCCAGCATTTT.

This clonotype was recorded many times. The chain has TRBV11-1 and TRBJ2-1; D perhaps matches TRBD2 (6 bases). The V gene lost 1 base and the J gene lost 10 bases, with 11 bases spanning the gap. Germline V gene data show CDR1 as SGHAT and CDR2 as FQDESV (reference sequence). This CDR3 contains 13 residues. The CDR3 region has the DNA TGTGCCAGCAGCTTAGGGGACTGGGACGAGCAGTTCTTC. Amino acid sequence: CASSLGDWDEQFF.

This clonotype has a count of ten or more. The V call is TRBV5-6, the J call TRBJ1-5; the D gene is possibly TRBD1 (5 bases). V lost 6 bases and J lost 1, with 11 bases in between. There are 14 residues in the CDR3. Germline values: CDR1 SGHDT, CDR2 YYEEEE. DNA of the CDR3: TGTGCCAGCACCCGACAGTCGAGCAATCAGCCCCAGCATTTT. Translated: CASTRQSSNQPQHF.

This clonotype was recorded at least ten times. The chain couples TRBV7-8 to TRBJ2-3; 7 positions match TRBD2. Per the germline V gene, CDR1 is SGHVS and CDR2 is FQNEAQ. V was pared by 4 bases and J by 3 bases, with 10 bases of the junction left unmatched. The CDR3 extends over 16 amino acids. CDR3 sequence: CASSSPTSVKTDTQYF. CDR3 coding DNA: TGTGCCAGCAGCTCTCCTACTAGCGTCAAAACAGATACGCAGTATTTT.

Many counts were recorded for this clonotype. The J gene is TRBJ1-1, the V gene TRBV7-2, with D hard to call. Germline V CDR1 and CDR2: SGHTA, FQGNSA. There are 13 residues in the CDR3. Trimming removed 5 bases at V and 1 base at J, with 8 bases between. The CDR3 loop is CASSRDGNTEAFF. The CDR3 DNA sequence: TGTGCCAGCAGCCGCGACGGGAACACTGAAGCTTTCTTT.

A remark on this clonotype: A read error is possible here, since a much larger clone lies one base away. This chain joins TRBV12-3 or TRBV12-4 and TRBJ2-3; TRBD2 is a possible D gene (5 bases). Deletions cut 7 bases from V and 2 bases from J, with 13 bases between. This CDR3 comprises 14 residues. CDR3 in amino acids: CASKGTGDTDTQYF. The CDR3 bases are TGTGCCAGCAAGGGAACCGGGGACACAGATACGCAGTATTTT.

This clonotype was recorded many times. The rearrangement links TRBV7-2 to TRBJ2-5, with 11 bases that match TRBD2. J gave up 5 bases and V 5 bases, and 7 bases lay outside the gene matches. The germline gives CDR1 SGHTA, CDR2 FQGNSA. The CDR3 length is 15 residues. The CDR3 protein is CASSISLAGVETQYF. CDR3 sequence (DNA): TGTGCCAGCAGCATATCACTAGCGGGGGTGGAGACCCAGTACTTC. Drawing the rest from reference TRBV7-2 and TRBJ2-5, the complete variable domain is GAGVSQSPSNKVTEKGKDVELRCDPISGHTALYWYRQSLGQGLEFLIYFQGNSAPDKSGLPSDRFSAERTGGSVSTLTIQRTQQEDSAVYLCASSISLAGVETQYFGPGTRLLVL.

In this sample, this clonotype turned up many times. This chain joins TRBV7-2 and TRBJ1-5; TRBD1 is a possible D gene (5 bases). The CDR3 extends over 16 amino acids. V was shortened by 1 base and J by 4 bases, with 14 bases between the two germline ends. Germline-derived CDR1 and CDR2 are SGHTA and FQGNSA. The CDR3 sequence is CASSLVGTTPNQPQHF. The CDR3 coding sequence is TGTGCCAGCAGCTTAGTAGGGACCACCCCTAATCAGCCCCAGCATTTT.

This sequence joins TRBV18 and TRBJ1-1; D may be TRBD1 (5 bases). The germline CDR1 and CDR2 sequences are KGHSH and LQKENI. V was clipped by 2 bases and J by 1 base, with 8 bases between them. CDR3 length: 14 amino acids. The chain's CDR3 is CASSPNDRNTEAFF. The CDR3 nucleotides are TGTGCCAGCTCACCAAACGACAGGAACACTGAAGCTTTCTTT.

This clonotype has at least ten counts. The chain is built from TRBV30 and TRBJ1-1; TRBD1 might be the D (6 bases). CDR3 size: 16 residues. Germline V gene data show CDR1 as GTSNPN and CDR2 as SVGIG (reference sequence). Trimming took 0 bases from V and 5 from J, leaving 19 bases between them. The CDR3 spells CAWSVWGTPNVTEAFF. The CDR3 DNA reads TGTGCCTGGAGTGTATGGGGGACACCGAATGTGACTGAAGCTTTCTTT.

Only a few counts were recorded for this clonotype. The chain is built from TRBV6-5 and TRBJ1-4; 9 bases match TRBD1. The CDR3 runs 16 residues. Looked up from germline, CDR1 is MNHEY and CDR2 is SVGAGI. With 5 bases clipped from V and 5 bases from J, the junction kept 9 bases outside the gene matches. The CDR3 DNA reads as TGTGCCAGCAGTCATAAGAGGACAGGGGTGAATGAAAAACTGTTTTTT. Its protein product is CASSHKRTGVNEKLFF.

This clonotype was detected ten times or more. The chain uses TRBV7-2 and TRBJ1-1; no clear D. Trimming pared 0 bases from V and 4 bases from J, leaving 9 bases between. Germline CDR1 reads SGHTA; CDR2 reads FQGNSA. The CDR3 sequence is 14 residues long. The CDR3 loop is CASSLAPSGTEAFF. In nucleotides, the CDR3 is TGTGCCAGCAGCTTAGCCCCCTCAGGCACTGAAGCTTTCTTT.

Many counts were recorded for this clonotype. V and J are TRBV7-3 and TRBJ2-3; D gene uncertain. Germline CDR1 SGHTA, CDR2 FQGTGA. The CDR3 totals 13 residues. V was cut by 8 bases and J by 6 bases, with 15 bases left in between. Here the CDR3 DNA reads TGTGCCAGCCAACCGCCGAATGGGGATACGCAGTATTTT. Translating it yields CASQPPNGDTQYF. Complete variable domain (other parts from reference TRBV7-3 and TRBJ2-3): GAGVSQTPSNKVTEKGKYVELRCDPISGHTALYWYRQSLGQGPEFLIYFQGTGAADDSGLPNDRFFAVRPEGSVSTLKIQRTERGDSAVYLCASQPPNGDTQYFGPGTRLTVL.

This clonotype was seen repeatedly, ten times or more. The DNA of the CDR3 is TGTGCCAGCAGCTTTGGAGTTACTAACTATGGCTACACCTTC. This translates into CASSFGVTNYGYTF. The V gene is TRBV11-2, the J gene TRBJ1-2; D is uncertain. This CDR3 is built from 14 residues. Trimming left V 3 bases short and J 0 bases short, with 8 bases between. Germline CDR1 reads SGHAT; CDR2 reads FQNNGV.

Ten or more counts support this clonotype. CDR3 protein: CASSLGLAGGPVGNEQFF. The CDR3 DNA reads as TGCGCCAGCAGCTTGGGACTAGCGGGAGGGCCGGTGGGAAATGAGCAGTTCTTC. J is TRBJ2-1 and V is TRBV5-1; TRBD2 aligns across 14 bases. The V segment lost 0 bases and the J segment 7 bases; nucleotides outside the gene matches: 9. CDR1 is SGHRS, CDR2 YFSETQ, per germline. This CDR3 comprises 18 residues.

This clonotype was observed many times. V is TRBV6-1 and J is TRBJ2-1; 13 positions agree with TRBD2. The CDR3 is 15 amino acids. Germline V gives CDR1 MNHNS, CDR2 SASEGT. Trimming cost V 6 bases and J 8 bases; bases outside gene matches: 7. The CDR3 DNA sequence: TGTGCCAGCAGGAAGGGACTAGCGGGGATCGATGAGCAGTTCTTC. As protein: CASRKGLAGIDEQFF.

The rearrangement links TRBV29-1 to TRBJ2-7; D gene uncertain. Germline assignment: CDR1 SQVTM and CDR2 ANQGSEA. Trimming shortened V by 5 bases and J by 0 bases, and 14 bases separated the two germline ends. The CDR3 covers 14 residues. The CDR3 DNA reads TGCAGCGTTACTGAACAAGGGAACTCCTACGAGCAGTACTTC. Protein: CSVTEQGNSYEQYF.

This clonotype showed up many times. The genes are TRBV11-3 and TRBJ2-1; D is uncertain. CDR3 length: 14 residues. Trimming left V 2 bases short and J 5 bases short, with 10 bases between. Germline V lookup: CDR1 SGHNT, CDR2 YENEEA. CDR3 amino acids: CASSLRGRNNEQFF. The CDR3 coding sequence is TGTGCCAGCAGCTTACGCGGTCGGAACAATGAGCAGTTCTTC. Full variable domain (missing parts from reference TRBV11-3 and TRBJ2-1): EAGVVQSPRYKIIEKKQPVAFWCNPISGHNTLYWYLQNLGQGPELLIRYENEEAVDDSQLPKDRFSAERLKGVDSTLKIQPAELGDSAVYLCASSLRGRNNEQFFGPGTRLTVL.

V is TRBV27 and J is TRBJ2-3; 10 bases line up with TRBD2. This CDR3 region has 16 residues. Germline V gives CDR1 MNHEY, CDR2 SMNVEV (reference sequence). V lost 4 bases, J lost 11 bases, and 15 bases stayed unmatched. The DNA of the CDR3 is TGTGCCAGCAGTTCCGCGGGGGTAGCGGGAGGCTCGAGGCAGTATTTT. It is translated as CASSSAGVAGGSRQYF.